Given below is one T cell receptor beta chain in context. Its antigen is as yet unknown. This specimen belongs to a study of graft-versus-host responses after intestinal transplantation. This CDR3 contains 13 residues. Germline lookup yields CDR1 SGHRS and CDR2 YFSETQ. V trimming: 2 bases; J trimming: 8 bases; junction bases outside the gene matches: 4. Study-level points and caveats: Within the allografts of patients who had graft-donor T cell macrochimerism, graft-versus-host to host-versus-graft clonal ratios were high.

TCRdb's table, derived via immunoSEQ multiplex PCR, lists solely in-frame clones and lacks some. This table holds about 81,000 clones, about 88% found once. The specimen was unstimulated CD4+ T cells sorted from spleen or lymph node cells, collected before intestinal transplant. This TCR was sampled from a human donor who received an intestinal transplant. The chain joins TRBV5-1 to TRBJ1-2, with 9 bases matching TRBD1. CDR3 region: CASSFRTGDGYTF. In DNA form, the CDR3 reads TGCGCCAGCAGCTTCCGGACAGGGGACGGCTACACCTTC.